These T cell receptor beta chains were read from a single sample in a study of neurological immune-mediated disorders. One entry per CDR3 protein results from TCRdb running MiXCR on the 5' RACE reads. The repertoire holds tens of thousands of distinct CDR3 sequences, with just under 4% as singletons. Sample: CD4+ T cells from blood. The source is a woman aged 40 to 50 with multiple sclerosis. Both conserved end residues are part of each CDR3. The D gene is left open where the match is weak. Clone size reads once, few, many, or a class if the clone is expanded.

clone size,V gene,D gene,J gene,CDR3 DNA,CDR3 protein
many,TRBV6-1,TRBD2,TRBJ2-1,TGTGCCAGCAGTGACCAGCGGGGGGGCGAGCAGTTCTTC,CASSDQRGGEQFF
many,TRBV20-1,TRBD2,TRBJ2-3,TGCAGTGCTCCGAGACTAGCCACATCAGATACGCAGTATTTT,CSAPRLATSDTQYF
many,TRBV5-1,.,TRBJ2-7,TGCGCCAGCAGCGGCGATAGAGTCTCCTACGAGCAGTACTTC,CASSGDRVSYEQYF
many,TRBV5-6,TRBD1,TRBJ2-7,TGTGCCAGCAGCCGAAACCGGGACAGGGATAGATTC,CASSRNRDRDRF
many,TRBV9,TRBD1,TRBJ2-1,TGTGCCAGCAGCCCAGAGGGGACAGGGTACAATGAGCAGTTCTTC,CASSPEGTGYNEQFF
many,TRBV18,.,TRBJ2-7,TGTGCCAGCTCACCACGGCAGGGTGACTACGAGCAGTACTTC,CASSPRQGDYEQYF
once,TRBV9,.,TRBJ2-3,TGTGCCAGCAGCGTAGGAGAGGGGAACACCGGGGAGCAGTATTTT,CASSVGEGNTGEQYF
many,TRBV5-1,.,TRBJ1-1,TGCGCCAGCAGTGATAGCGGAGGGAGTGCTGAAGCTTTCTTT,CASSDSGGSAEAFF
many,TRBV5-5,TRBD1,TRBJ2-1,TGTGCCAGCAGCTTTTCAGGGGGCCCCGGTGAGCAGTTCTTC,CASSFSGGPGEQFF
many,TRBV5-1,TRBD1,TRBJ1-5,TGCGCCAGCAGCCGCGATGGACAGGGTAATCAGCCCCAGCATTTT,CASSRDGQGNQPQHF
many,TRBV11-2,.,TRBJ1-2,TGTGCCAGCAGCCGCCCACAGGCATTGAACTATGGCTACACCTTC,CASSRPQALNYGYTF
many,TRBV18,.,TRBJ1-1,TGTGCCAGCTCGCGACAGAGCGCGAGCACTGAAGCTTTCTTT,CASSRQSASTEAFF
many,TRBV10-3,.,TRBJ1-5,TGTGCCATCAGAAAGACAGGAGATGCGGGTCAGCCCCAGCATTTT,CAIRKTGDAGQPQHF
few,TRBV5-1,.,TRBJ2-1,TGCGCCAGCAGCTTGCAAGGGGAAAATGAGCAGTTCTTC,CASSLQGENEQFF
many,TRBV5-1,.,TRBJ1-5,TGCGCCAGCAGCTTGGCCCCCCGCGGGGGCAATCAGCCCCAGCATTTT,CASSLAPRGGNQPQHF
many,TRBV5-1,.,TRBJ1-1,TGCGCCAGCAGCGGATACACTGAAGCTTTCTTT,CASSGYTEAFF
many,TRBV5-1,.,TRBJ2-2,TGCGCCAGCAGCTCGGGACGTAGTGAGCTGTTTTTT,CASSSGRSELFF
many,TRBV7-2,TRBD1,TRBJ2-7,TGTGCCAGCAGCCCGGGACAGGGGGCCTACGAGCAGTACTTC,CASSPGQGAYEQYF
many,TRBV10-3,TRBD1,TRBJ2-3,TGTGCCATCTCCGAGGGGGACAGGGGCACTAGCACAGATACGCAGTATTTT,CAISEGDRGTSTDTQYF
many,TRBV9,.,TRBJ1-1,TGTGCCAGCAGCACCCAACCCCAGGGTTACACTGAAGCTTTCTTT,CASSTQPQGYTEAFF
many,TRBV5-5,.,TRBJ2-2,TGTGCCAGCAGCTTGCAGGGTCAGCAAAATACCGGGGAGCTGTTTTTT,CASSLQGQQNTGELFF
many,TRBV5-1,.,TRBJ2-5,TGCGCCAGCAGCTCCCGCCCGAGTAGCCAAGAGACCCAGTACTTC,CASSSRPSSQETQYF
many,TRBV7-2,.,TRBJ2-5,TGTGCCAGCAGCTTTGGTGGCGCGGAGACCCAGTACTTC,CASSFGGAETQYF
many,TRBV20-1,.,TRBJ2-7,TGCAGTGCCCGCCCCCCCACAGGGCCGAGCTACGAGCAGTACTTC,CSARPPTGPSYEQYF
many,TRBV3-1,.,TRBJ2-5,TGTGCCAGCAGCCAAGATTTTGGGAGTCAAGAGACCCAGTACTTC,CASSQDFGSQETQYF
many,TRBV20-1,.,TRBJ1-2,TGCAGTGCTAGAGTTCAGGGCGGTGGCTACACCTTC,CSARVQGGGYTF
many,TRBV29-1,TRBD1,TRBJ2-7,TGCAGCTCTCTCGACAGGGGGCACGGCGAGCAGTACTTC,CSSLDRGHGEQYF
many,TRBV7-8,TRBD1,TRBJ2-7,TGTGCCAGCAGCTTGGGACAGGGGGGATCCTACGAGCAGTACTTC,CASSLGQGGSYEQYF
many,TRBV12-3/TRBV12-4,.,TRBJ2-3,TGTGCCAGCAGCCCGTTAGGGGTAGGAACAGATACGCAGTATTTT,CASSPLGVGTDTQYF
many,TRBV11-2,.,TRBJ1-5,TGTGCCAGCAGCTTAGGGATGGGGGGGTACCAGCCCCAGCATTTT,CASSLGMGGYQPQHF
many,TRBV10-3,.,TRBJ1-2,TGTGCCACACAAGATAACTATGGCTACACCTTC,CATQDNYGYTF
many,TRBV20-1,.,TRBJ2-3,TGCAGTTTCAGTAGCCCAAGCACAGATACGCAGTATTTT,CSFSSPSTDTQYF
many,TRBV5-5,TRBD1,TRBJ2-6,TGTGCCAGCAGCTCCTTGACAGGGGCTGGGGCCAACGTCCTGACTTTC,CASSSLTGAGANVLTF
many,TRBV9,.,TRBJ1-1,TGTGCCAGCAGCGCGATAGGAGGGAACACTGAAGCTTTCTTT,CASSAIGGNTEAFF
many,TRBV29-1,TRBD1,TRBJ1-2,TGCAGCGTTGAGGTGGGACAGGGAACTAACTATGGCTACACCTTC,CSVEVGQGTNYGYTF
many,TRBV5-1,.,TRBJ2-1,TGCGCCAGCAGCCTTGGGGTGACAGGCTACAATGAGCAGTTCTTC,CASSLGVTGYNEQFF
few,TRBV5-1,TRBD1,TRBJ1-1,TGCGCCAGCAGCCGCCGGACAGGGGAAGCCACTGAAGCTTTCTTT,CASSRRTGEATEAFF
many,TRBV9,TRBD2,TRBJ2-7,TGTGCCAGCACCCCCGGACTAGCGGGACCCACTTCCGAGCAGTACTTC,CASTPGLAGPTSEQYF
medium-sized,TRBV4-1,.,TRBJ1-1,TGCGCCAGCAGCCTAACCCCTGACAGAAAAGCTTTCTTT,CASSLTPDRKAFF
many,TRBV5-1,.,TRBJ2-1,TGCGCCAGCAGCCTGACGGGCCTCGGGTATGAGCAGTTCTTC,CASSLTGLGYEQFF
many,TRBV6-5,TRBD1,TRBJ1-5,TGTGCCAGCGGACCGGGACAGGGGCTAGGAGGTGGCAATCAGCCCCAGCATTTT,CASGPGQGLGGGNQPQHF
many,TRBV7-8,.,TRBJ2-7,TGTGCCAGCAGCTTAGTCGTATCAGGTACAGGGAGTTACGAGCAGTACTTC,CASSLVVSGTGSYEQYF
many,TRBV5-6,.,TRBJ1-6,TGTGCCAGCAGCTTGGGGACAGCGAGGAATTCACCCCTCCACTTT,CASSLGTARNSPLHF
many,TRBV20-1,.,TRBJ1-3,TGCAGTGCTAGAGATTCAGGGGGAAACACCATATATTTT,CSARDSGGNTIYF
many,TRBV11-2,TRBD2,TRBJ2-6,TGTGCCAGCAGCCAAATACGGGGGGCTGGGGCCAACGTCCTGACTTTC,CASSQIRGAGANVLTF